This T cell receptor beta chain was found in a study of T cell clonality in common variable immunodeficiency (dated by TCRdb to the mid-2010s). This clone occurred a few times. The antigen it recognizes is unknown. Diagnosis of CVID followed standard criteria, namely serum IgG, IgA and/or IgM below the normal range together with specific antibody deficiency. The CVID group comprised some 44 subjects, approximately 15 female and 30 or so male, aged roughly 9 to 64 years with a mean age of about 40. Most CVID patients and most healthy controls were of Caucasian heritage. At the time of study participation, every CVID subject had been on replacement immunoglobulin therapy for at least one year. When blood was collected, none of the CVID subjects were ill or on immunomodulatory or immunosuppressive medication. Heparinized peripheral whole blood samples of about 4.5 to 8 ml were collected from each donor. Genomic DNA from adults with common variable immune deficiency (CVID) and from healthy adult controls was used for sequencing of TCRbeta CDR3 repertoires. Diluted blood was density-centrifuged over Hypaque 1077 or Ficoll-Paque to isolate peripheral blood mononuclear cells. Genomic DNA was obtained from unsorted mononuclear cells using either Qiagen column purification or a centrifugation-based method.

CVID samples and control samples contributed equivalent amounts of genomic DNA as sequencing input. For every sample, a 60 bp segment covering the rearranged TCRbeta CDR3 region was amplified and then sequenced. The immunoSEQ assay, a bias-corrected multiplex PCR combined with high-throughput sequencing, was used to amplify TCRbeta. The published analysis was carried out like this. Every unique nucleotide sequence was considered a clone and was annotated with V, D and J genes, copy number and frequency. Sequences were labeled productive if in frame, and non-productive if out of frame or containing stop codons. As previously described, clonality was computed from Shannon's entropy. Mean CDR3 Kyte-Doolittle hydropathy was derived from the predicted amino acid sequences of productive clones. Using the R hclust function, scaled V gene usage was clustered hierarchically with Manhattan distance and complete linkage. Sharing of clones by CDR3 amino acid sequence was evaluated by resampling 12 repertoires per group over 100 rounds. Repertoires were searched for approximately 70 published EBV-specific and about 240 published CMV-specific TCRbeta sequences. A couple of CVID samples that yielded fewer than 10,000 sequences were excluded from the analysis, so approximately 40 CVID repertoires were retained. TCRdb limited this immuneACCESS table to in-frame rearrangements with V and J called. A share of clones is missing; checked studies link under half to unresolved V genes, and the rest is unexplained. V and J calls and clone size are given by that table; D and trimming were obtained from the DNA. This sample has about 26,000 clones in the table, none counted a single time. The top ten hold about 24% of the sample.

Summary of the overall study and its limitations: TCRbeta clonality was higher in CVID subjects than in healthy controls (t-test p = 0.018), and the increase was most characteristic of about a third of subjects. Correlations of repertoire features with clinical complications were constrained by heterogeneity among patients within the CVID cohort. Fewer TCRbeta clones were shared among CVID subjects than among healthy controls (p < 0.0001). It was noted by the authors that sequencing of the repertoires of T cell subpopulations would be needed to clarify the cause of the increased clonality in CVID. Although equal DNA input was used, an average of about 81,820 unique sequences per sample was obtained for controls, compared with 30,000 to 35,000 for CVID samples. Reportedly, TCRbeta sequences from CVID had fewer deletions and N-nucleotide insertions, and highly modified clones with 13 or more V deletions were absent from CVID.

This clonotype originated in a human donor with common variable immunodeficiency. The sample consisted of peripheral blood mononuclear cells.

The CDR3 bases that were read are TGTGCCACCCGGGCTAGCGGGAGCTCCTACGAG. This yields the protein CATRASGSSYE. The complete CDR3 reads CATRASGSSYEQYF. Recombination connected TRBV6-4 to TRBJ2-7, with 10 bases aligning to TRBD2. The read gets to within 3 residues of the CDR3 end, and the germline J gene fills in the rest. Including the terminal cysteine and phenylalanine, the CDR3 comprises 14 residues. The DNA covers only part of the CDR3, 33 bases in frame from base 1. The germline V gene yields MRHNA for CDR1 and SNTAGT for CDR2. V is pruned by 10 bases and J by 0 bases, leaving 6 bases of the junction without a gene match.